This T cell receptor beta chain was recorded in a study of blood T cell repertoires in COVID-19. The overall study: The United States, Italy and Spain provided the acute and convalescent COVID-19 samples. Nucleic acid was either cDNA or gDNA, and it came from T cells, B-cell-depleted T cells, or PBMCs.

J was trimmed by 7 bases and V by 4 bases; bases with no gene match: 12. The CDR3 runs 16 residues. Germline loops: CDR1 MNHEY, CDR2 SVGEGT. Authors' methods: Amplification of reference gene primers provided the estimated nucleated cell counts. The repertoire was sequenced with immunoSEQ multiplex PCR; TCRdb's copy has only in-frame clones and lacks some. That table furnishes V, J and clone size, whereas the DNA furnished D and trimming. The sample records tens of thousands of clones, about 85% being singletons. The sample taken for sequencing was peripheral blood. This clonotype originated in a woman in her sixties or seventies with acute or convalescent COVID-19. The chain carries TRBV6-2 or TRBV6-3 and TRBJ2-3, with 9 bases matching TRBD2. This CDR3 is CASSLEAGGDTNTQYF. CDR3 bases: TGTGCCAGCAGTTTAGAAGCGGGAGGAGATACAAATACGCAGTATTTT.